A selection of T cell receptor beta chains follows, all from one sample in a study of early T cells in non-severe SARS-CoV-2 infection. MiXCR, applied by TCRdb to the 5' RACE reads, yields one record per CDR3 protein. The sample has about 49,000 distinct CDR3 sequences, approximately 12% seen once; the top ten hold about 8.9%. The material sequenced was whole blood. These receptors all stem from an adult who was a healthcare worker with PCR-confirmed SARS-CoV-2 infection or an uninfected control (not recorded which). CDR3s leave out the opening cysteine and the closing phenylalanine or tryptophan. Size values are once, few and many counts, or a class for expanded clones, and some rows have none.

CDR3 protein: ASSYRDEQF
V gene: TRBV6-2/TRBV6-3
clone size: many
J gene: TRBJ2-1
CDR3 length: 9

CDR3 protein: ASIPTGSYGYT
V gene: TRBV12-3/TRBV12-4
clone size: .
J gene: TRBJ1-2
CDR3 length: 11

CDR3 protein: SAPRAGKDYEQY
V gene: TRBV20-1
clone size: many
J gene: TRBJ2-7
CDR3 length: 12

CDR3 protein: ASSSAYEQY
V gene: TRBV7-9
clone size: many
J gene: TRBJ2-7
CDR3 length: 9

CDR3 protein: ASSLQGLGDSPLH
V gene: TRBV7-2
clone size: .
J gene: TRBJ1-6
CDR3 length: 13

CDR3 protein: SVGVTHYGYT
V gene: TRBV29-1
clone size: many
J gene: TRBJ1-2
CDR3 length: 10

CDR3 protein: ASSLSNEKLF
V gene: TRBV3-1
clone size: few
J gene: TRBJ1-4
CDR3 length: 10

CDR3 protein: SVDDSGRADTQY
V gene: TRBV29-1
clone size: medium-sized
J gene: TRBJ2-3
CDR3 length: 12

CDR3 protein: ASSQSPARGRGGYT
V gene: TRBV7-6
clone size: .
J gene: TRBJ1-2
CDR3 length: 14

CDR3 protein: ASSSGTGGLYGYT
V gene: TRBV7-3
clone size: many
J gene: TRBJ1-2
CDR3 length: 13

CDR3 protein: ASSRQTGRYEQY
V gene: TRBV28
clone size: many
J gene: TRBJ2-7
CDR3 length: 12

CDR3 protein: ASSLAGAGGTEAF
V gene: TRBV7-6
clone size: .
J gene: TRBJ1-1
CDR3 length: 13

CDR3 protein: ASSSLQGDQPQH
V gene: TRBV28
clone size: many
J gene: TRBJ1-5
CDR3 length: 12

CDR3 protein: ASSLSDGGELF
V gene: TRBV7-6
clone size: many
J gene: TRBJ2-2
CDR3 length: 11

CDR3 protein: ASSFRGQYEQY
V gene: TRBV5-1
clone size: .
J gene: TRBJ2-7
CDR3 length: 11

CDR3 protein: SARDLERGGTTDTQY
V gene: TRBV20-1
clone size: .
J gene: TRBJ2-3
CDR3 length: 15

CDR3 protein: ASSFPTGYNEQF
V gene: TRBV19
clone size: many
J gene: TRBJ2-1
CDR3 length: 12

CDR3 protein: ASSSRREFDSREQY
V gene: TRBV6-2/TRBV6-3
clone size: .
J gene: TRBJ2-7
CDR3 length: 14

CDR3 protein: ASSPDGAEQY
V gene: TRBV27
clone size: .
J gene: TRBJ2-7
CDR3 length: 10

CDR3 protein: AISESAGDISPLH
V gene: TRBV10-3
clone size: few
J gene: TRBJ1-6
CDR3 length: 13

CDR3 protein: ASGVGWQGPDTQY
V gene: TRBV23-1
clone size: few
J gene: TRBJ2-3
CDR3 length: 13

CDR3 protein: ASSYSGQGGEAF
V gene: TRBV6-2/TRBV6-3
clone size: few
J gene: TRBJ1-1
CDR3 length: 12

CDR3 protein: ASSRRTSLNTEAF
V gene: TRBV6-5
clone size: many
J gene: TRBJ1-1
CDR3 length: 13

CDR3 protein: ASSQVYRGATDTQY
V gene: TRBV4-2
clone size: many
J gene: TRBJ2-3
CDR3 length: 14

CDR3 protein: AWSWDNMNTEAF
V gene: TRBV30
clone size: few
J gene: TRBJ1-1
CDR3 length: 12

CDR3 protein: ASSPGQEETQY
V gene: TRBV12-3/TRBV12-4
clone size: many
J gene: TRBJ2-5
CDR3 length: 11

CDR3 protein: ASSTLVGREQF
V gene: TRBV12-3/TRBV12-4
clone size: few
J gene: TRBJ2-1
CDR3 length: 11

CDR3 protein: ASSTRTSGRYEQY
V gene: TRBV7-6
clone size: .
J gene: TRBJ2-7
CDR3 length: 13

CDR3 protein: ASSRFSYEQY
V gene: TRBV7-9
clone size: many
J gene: TRBJ2-7
CDR3 length: 10

CDR3 protein: SVRTGSMLSSEAF
V gene: TRBV29-1
clone size: many
J gene: TRBJ1-1
CDR3 length: 13

CDR3 protein: ASTVPGRPYEQY
V gene: TRBV12-3/TRBV12-4
clone size: .
J gene: TRBJ2-7
CDR3 length: 12

CDR3 protein: ASSLRPGLAGRTDTQY
V gene: TRBV12-3/TRBV12-4
clone size: .
J gene: TRBJ2-3
CDR3 length: 16

CDR3 protein: ASSLDPDMNTEAF
V gene: TRBV5-6
clone size: .
J gene: TRBJ1-1
CDR3 length: 13

CDR3 protein: ASSRTANYGYT
V gene: TRBV27
clone size: .
J gene: TRBJ1-2
CDR3 length: 11

CDR3 protein: ASSPGRTDTQY
V gene: TRBV12-3/TRBV12-4
clone size: many
J gene: TRBJ2-3
CDR3 length: 11

CDR3 protein: ASSLYRRASGRSHTDTQY
V gene: TRBV13
clone size: .
J gene: TRBJ2-3
CDR3 length: 18

CDR3 protein: SARDRVNEKLF
V gene: TRBV20-1
clone size: few
J gene: TRBJ1-4
CDR3 length: 11

CDR3 protein: ASSSGGVGNQPQH
V gene: TRBV3-1
clone size: few
J gene: TRBJ1-5
CDR3 length: 13

CDR3 protein: ASSVGQTNYGYT
V gene: TRBV3-1
clone size: .
J gene: TRBJ1-2
CDR3 length: 12

CDR3 protein: ASSLFADRGEKLF
V gene: TRBV11-2
clone size: many
J gene: TRBJ1-4
CDR3 length: 13

CDR3 protein: ASSLGGYEAF
V gene: TRBV5-6
clone size: few
J gene: TRBJ1-1
CDR3 length: 10

CDR3 protein: ASSRGATSGTDTQY
V gene: TRBV5-1
clone size: few
J gene: TRBJ2-3
CDR3 length: 14

CDR3 protein: SARASGQAVNEQF
V gene: TRBV20-1
clone size: .
J gene: TRBJ2-1
CDR3 length: 13

CDR3 protein: ASSNWGEKLF
V gene: TRBV19
clone size: .
J gene: TRBJ1-4
CDR3 length: 10

CDR3 protein: ASSPGTSGGKETQY
V gene: TRBV9
clone size: many
J gene: TRBJ2-5
CDR3 length: 14

CDR3 protein: ASNGQGARNTQY
V gene: TRBV12-3/TRBV12-4
clone size: many
J gene: TRBJ2-3
CDR3 length: 12

CDR3 protein: ASGLVNTEAF
V gene: TRBV12-5
clone size: .
J gene: TRBJ1-1
CDR3 length: 10

CDR3 protein: ASSPHGTPYGYT
V gene: TRBV25-1
clone size: many
J gene: TRBJ1-2
CDR3 length: 12

CDR3 protein: ASSSYRTMNTEAF
V gene: TRBV27
clone size: many
J gene: TRBJ1-1
CDR3 length: 13

CDR3 protein: ASTGTTDTQY
V gene: TRBV5-1
clone size: few
J gene: TRBJ2-3
CDR3 length: 10

CDR3 protein: SVGVDRGDTEAF
V gene: TRBV29-1
clone size: .
J gene: TRBJ1-1
CDR3 length: 12

CDR3 protein: SASPMDNYGYT
V gene: TRBV20-1
clone size: many
J gene: TRBJ1-2
CDR3 length: 11

CDR3 protein: ASSLASPGIGNQPQH
V gene: TRBV7-8
clone size: .
J gene: TRBJ1-5
CDR3 length: 15

CDR3 protein: SVVGQGTLGQY
V gene: TRBV29-1
clone size: .
J gene: TRBJ2-7
CDR3 length: 11

CDR3 protein: ASSTGGTGVRTEAF
V gene: TRBV12-3/TRBV12-4
clone size: many
J gene: TRBJ1-1
CDR3 length: 14

CDR3 protein: SVEIQGMNTEAF
V gene: TRBV29-1
clone size: many
J gene: TRBJ1-1
CDR3 length: 12

CDR3 protein: ASSSNDGSSYEQY
V gene: TRBV18
clone size: .
J gene: TRBJ2-7
CDR3 length: 13

CDR3 protein: ASNRGLAAKNIQY
V gene: TRBV23-1
clone size: .
J gene: TRBJ2-4
CDR3 length: 13